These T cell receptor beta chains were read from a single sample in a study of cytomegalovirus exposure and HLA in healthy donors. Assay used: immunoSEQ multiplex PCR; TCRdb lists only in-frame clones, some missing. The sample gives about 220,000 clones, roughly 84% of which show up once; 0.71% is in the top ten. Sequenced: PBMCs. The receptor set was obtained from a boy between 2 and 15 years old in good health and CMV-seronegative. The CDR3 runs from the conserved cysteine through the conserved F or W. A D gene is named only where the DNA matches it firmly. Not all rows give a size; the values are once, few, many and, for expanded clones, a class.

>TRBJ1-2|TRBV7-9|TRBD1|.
TGTGCCAGCAGCTTACCGAATACAGGGGGCGCGGATGGCTACACCTTC
CASSLPNTGGADGYTF
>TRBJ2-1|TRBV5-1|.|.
TGCGCCAGCAGCTTAAGACTGGAGCAGTTCTTC
CASSLRLEQFF
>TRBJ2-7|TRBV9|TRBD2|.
TGTGCCAGCAGCGTAGGGGCTAGCGGAGCCTACGAGCAGTACTTC
CASSVGASGAYEQYF
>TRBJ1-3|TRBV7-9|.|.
TGTGCCAGCAGCTCCGCAGGAGGAAACACCATATATTTT
CASSSAGGNTIYF
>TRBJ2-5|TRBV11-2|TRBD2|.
TGTGCCAGCAGCCAGGGGACTAGCGGAGAGACCCAGTACTTC
CASSQGTSGETQYF
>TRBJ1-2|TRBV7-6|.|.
TGTGCCAGCAGCGTCGTACAGGGCTCGGGAAACGGCTACACCTTC
CASSVVQGSGNGYTF
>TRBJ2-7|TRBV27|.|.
TGTGCCAGCAGCCGCCCAGGGGAGAACGAGCAGTACTTC
CASSRPGENEQYF
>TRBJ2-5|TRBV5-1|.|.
TGCGCCAGCAGCTCGGACCCGGCGGGGTCGTTCGAGACCCAGTACTTC
CASSSDPAGSFETQYF
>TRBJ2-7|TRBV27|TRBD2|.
TGTGCCAGCAGTCTCATTTTAGCGGGAGGGGGCTCCGAGCAGTACTTC
CASSLILAGGGSEQYF
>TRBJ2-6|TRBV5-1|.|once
TGCGCCAGCAGCTTGGGAGGTCGGTCTGGGGCCAACGTCCTGACTTTC
CASSLGGRSGANVLTF
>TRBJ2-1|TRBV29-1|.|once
TGCAGCGTTGAAGACCTTCTCGGGTATGAGCAGTTCTTC
CSVEDLLGYEQFF
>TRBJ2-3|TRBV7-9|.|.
TGTGCCAGCAGCTTAGCACCGGGGAGCACAGATACGCAGTATTTT
CASSLAPGSTDTQYF
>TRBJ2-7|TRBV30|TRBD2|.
TGTGCCTGGAGTGTAGGCTGGGACAGAGGACTAGCGGTCTCCTACGAGCAGTACTTC
CAWSVGWDRGLAVSYEQYF
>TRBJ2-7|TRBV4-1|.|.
TGCGCCAGCAGCCAAGATAACGTCTCCTACGAGCAGTACTTC
CASSQDNVSYEQYF
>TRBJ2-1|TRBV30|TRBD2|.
TGTGCCTGGACCCCGGGGGGTATGCGTGAGCAGTTCTTC
CAWTPGGMREQFF
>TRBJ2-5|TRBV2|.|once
TGTGCCAGCACCCCAGGTAGGGGGATCGGAGAGACCCAGTACTTC
CASTPGRGIGETQYF
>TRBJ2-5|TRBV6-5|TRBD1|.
TGTGCCAGCAGTTACGCGATTTCAGGGGGAGAGACCCAGTACTTC
CASSYAISGGETQYF
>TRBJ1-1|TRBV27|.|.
TGTGCCAGCAGTCCCGAAGGGGTTCTCACTGAAGCTTTCTTT
CASSPEGVLTEAFF
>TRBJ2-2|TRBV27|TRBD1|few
TGTGCCAGCAGTTTATTTCCCCAACAGGGGGCGGTTACCGGGGAGCTGTTTTTT
CASSLFPQQGAVTGELFF
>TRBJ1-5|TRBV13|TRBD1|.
TGTGCCAGAGACAAAACAGGGGGCAGGGTTCAGCCCCAGCATTTT
CARDKTGGRVQPQHF
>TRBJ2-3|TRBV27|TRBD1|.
TGTGCCAGCAGTTCAGCAGGACAGGGCTGGTATACGCAGTATTTT
CASSSAGQGWYTQYF
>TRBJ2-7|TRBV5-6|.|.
TGTGCCAGCAGCTGGAGCGTGACGGGGGAGCAGTACTTC
CASSWSVTGEQYF
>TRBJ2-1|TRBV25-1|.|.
TGTGCCAGCAGCACCGACAGGTACAATGAGCAGTTCTTC
CASSTDRYNEQFF
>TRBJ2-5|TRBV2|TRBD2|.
TGTGCCAGCAGTCTGGGGGGGGCCCAGTACTTC
CASSLGGAQYF
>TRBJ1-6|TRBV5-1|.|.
TGCGCCAGCAGCGCGCAAAGCTATAATTCACCCCTCCACTTT
CASSAQSYNSPLHF
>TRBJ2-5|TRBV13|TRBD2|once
TGTGCCAGCAGCTCGGGACTAGCGGGACGGGAGACCCAGTACTTC
CASSSGLAGRETQYF
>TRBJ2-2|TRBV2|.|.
TGTGCCAGCAGTCGTAGCGGGACAGGGTCCGGGGAGCTGTTTTTT
CASSRSGTGSGELFF
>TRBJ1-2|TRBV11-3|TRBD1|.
TGTGCCAGCAGTTTAACAGGGGATACTGGCTACACCTTC
CASSLTGDTGYTF
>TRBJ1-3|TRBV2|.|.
TGTGCCAGCCGCTTCGACAGGAGCTCTGGAAACACCATATATTTT
CASRFDRSSGNTIYF
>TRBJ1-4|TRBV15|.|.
TGTGCCACCAGCAGAGATAAAGGGGGTTGGGAAAAACTGTTTTTT
CATSRDKGGWEKLFF
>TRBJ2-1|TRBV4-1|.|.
TGCGCCAGCAGCCCTATGACAGGCTACAATGAGCAGTTCTTC
CASSPMTGYNEQFF